This T cell receptor beta chain is from a study of CD8+ T cells in alopecia areata. General study results and limits: Across lesional scalp, and particularly alopecia totalis/universalis, clonality surpassed that of normal scalp. Sequencing of scalp samples also captures resident alphabeta T cells of normal skin.

Germline CDR1 is GTSNPN and CDR2 is SVGIG (reference sequence). This CDR3 has 16 residues. The V end was cut by 1 base, the J end by 0 bases, with 14 bases between. Sequencing used cDNA as its template, made by extracting RNA and reverse transcribing it. Profiling relied on immunoSEQ multiplex PCR, and the TCRdb table lists in-frame clones only, not all of them. The sample lists approximately 150,000 clones, around 47% occurring once. Only a few counts were recorded for this clone. Its target is unknown. This receptor was obtained from a human donor with alopecia areata. V usage is TRBV30 and J usage is TRBJ2-3; a weak D match, TRBD1 (6 bases). Sequencing was carried out using CD4+ T cells sorted from blood. In DNA, the CDR3 is TGTGCCTGGAGTGCAACCTACAGGGCTAGCACAGATACGCAGTATTTT. Its translation: CAWSATYRASTDTQYF.